The 32 T cell receptor beta chains below all came from one sample that was sequenced in a study of blood T cell repertoires in COVID-19. The repertoire was sequenced with immunoSEQ multiplex PCR; TCRdb's copy has only in-frame clones and lacks some. The table includes 350,000 to 400,000 clones, approximately 90% detected once. Sequenced sample: PBMCs or T cells enriched from blood (not recorded which). These receptors all stem from a woman under 30 who had recovered from COVID-19.

J is TRBJ1-1 and V is TRBV4-1; tentatively, D is TRBD1 (6 bases). V lost 4 bases, J lost 3 bases, and 15 bases lay in between. The CDR3 runs 15 residues. The V gene's germline CDR1 is MGHRA and CDR2 YSYEKL. The CDR3 reads CASSPEADSYTEAFF. Written as DNA, the CDR3 is TGCGCCAGCAGCCCAGAGGCGGACAGTTACACTGAAGCTTTCTTT.

This chain joins TRBV7-6 and TRBJ2-5; D not certain. The ends were cut back, 5 bases at V and 6 bases at J, with 10 bases in the middle. CDR1 is SGHVS and CDR2 is FNYEAQ in the germline V gene. This CDR3 contains 12 residues. CDR3 protein: CASSPNEKTQYF. The DNA of the CDR3 is TGTGCCAGCAGCCCCAATGAGAAGACCCAGTACTTC. Looking up the rest from reference TRBV7-6 and TRBJ2-5 gives the full variable domain: GAGVSQSPRYKVTKRGQDVALRCDPISGHVSLYWYRQALGQGPEFLTYFNYEAQQDKSGLPNDRFSAERPEGSISTLTIQRTEQRDSAMYRCASSPNEKTQYFGPGTRLLVL.

Concerning this clone: Germline and junction disagree at one end, which may indicate a read error. The rearrangement joins TRBV7-7 to TRBJ1-5; 9 bases agree with TRBD1. The CDR3 contains 15 residues. Germline assignment: CDR1 SSHAT and CDR2 FNYEAQ (reference sequence). CDR3 sequence (DNA): TGTGCTAGCAGCTCGGGACAGGGATACAATCAGCCCCAGCATTTT. Residues: CASSSGQGYNQPQHF.

The genes are TRBV6-5 and TRBJ1-1, with TRBD1 matching over 7 bases. V was pared by 7 bases and J by 5 bases, with 13 bases of the junction left unmatched. The CDR3 covers 15 residues. Germline V CDR1 and CDR2: MNHEY, SVGAGI. The CDR3 loop reads CASKDSTGIRTEAFF. CDR3 nucleotide sequence: TGTGCCAGCAAGGACTCGACAGGGATTCGGACTGAAGCTTTCTTT.

The rearrangement uses TRBV19 and TRBJ2-7, with D maybe TRBD2 (5 bases). Germline CDR1 is LNHDA and CDR2 is SQIVND (reference sequence). V lost 5 bases and J lost 2, with 16 bases in between. The CDR3 extends over 15 amino acids. CDR3 nucleotides: TGTGCCAGTAGTTTCGAAGGAGGACTTACCTACGAGCAGTACTTC. It translates to CASSFEGGLTYEQYF. Drawing the rest from reference TRBV19 and TRBJ2-7, the complete variable domain is DGGITQSPKYLFRKEGQNVTLSCEQNLNHDAMYWYRQDPGQGLRLIYYSQIVNDFQKGDIAEGYSVSREKKESFPLTVTSAQKNPTAFYLCASSFEGGLTYEQYFGPGTRLTVT.

A few counts support this clone. V is TRBV29-1 and J is TRBJ1-1, with 8 bases that match TRBD1. Germline V lookup: CDR1 SQVTM, CDR2 ANQGSEA. V gave up 4 bases and J gave up 1 base; unmatched junction bases: 5. The CDR3 sequence is 14 residues long. CDR3 loop: CSVAGQVSNTEAFF. The DNA of the CDR3 is TGCAGCGTTGCGGGACAGGTCTCGAACACTGAAGCTTTCTTT. Variable domain in full (rest from reference TRBV29-1 and TRBJ1-1): SAVISQKPSRDICQRGTSLTIQCQVDSQVTMMFWYRQQPGQSLTLIATANQGSEATYESGFVIDKFPISRPNLTFSTLTVSNMSPEDSSIYLCSVAGQVSNTEAFFGQGTRLTVV.

V gene TRBV30 combines with J gene TRBJ1-1; the match to TRBD1 covers 8 bases. J gave up 6 bases and V 6 bases, and 9 bases lay outside the gene matches. This CDR3 comprises 13 residues. Germline values: CDR1 GTSNPN, CDR2 SVGIG (reference sequence). The CDR3 DNA is TGTGCCTGTCGTCAGGGGGCCAAACCTGAAGCTTTCTTT. It translates to CACRQGAKPEAFF.

This clone appeared a single time. This chain connects TRBV29-1 to TRBJ1-6; a possible D gene is TRBD1 (6 bases). V lost 7 bases and J lost 5, with 9 bases in between. CDR3 length equals 12 residues. Germline V lookup: CDR1 SQVTM, CDR2 ANQGSEA. DNA of the CDR3: TGCAGCGCCCGGACAGATAATTCACCCCTCCACTTT. It codes for CSARTDNSPLHF.

The CDR3 is CASRPTDYNEQFF. Here the CDR3 DNA reads TGTGCCAGCCGCCCGACAGATTACAATGAGCAGTTCTTC. The chain couples TRBV6-5 to TRBJ2-1; perhaps TRBD1 as D (5 bases). The CDR3 extends over 13 amino acids. V was cut by 8 bases and J by 4 bases, with 12 bases left in between. Looked up from germline, CDR1 is MNHEY and CDR2 is SVGAGI.

The chain joins TRBV9 to TRBJ2-2; tentative D call: TRBD1 (6 bases). V lost 5 bases to trimming and J lost 3 bases, with 11 bases between them. CDR1 SGDLS and CDR2 YYNGEE come from the germline V gene. The CDR3 is made up of 14 amino acids. As DNA, the CDR3 is TGTGCCAGCAGAATGGACAGTTACACCGGGGAGCTGTTTTTT. As protein: CASRMDSYTGELFF.

The chain employs TRBV7-8 and TRBJ2-3, with TRBD2 matching over 14 bases. Trimming at V came to 6 bases and at J to 2 bases, leaving 10 bases not matched to a gene. The CDR3 length is 18 residues. Germline V gives CDR1 SGHVS, CDR2 FQNEAQ. The CDR3 DNA reads TGTGCCAGCAGTCAGACTAGCGGGGGGGCCGCGGTCACAGATACGCAGTATTTT. Translation gives CASSQTSGGAAVTDTQYF.

CDR3 amino acids: CASSLEGVGTEAFF. In nucleotides, the CDR3 is TGCGCCAGCAGCTTGGAGGGGGTTGGCACTGAAGCTTTCTTT. The V and J genes are TRBV5-1 and TRBJ1-1, with TRBD1 as a possible D gene (6 bases). The CDR3 sequence is 14 residues long. Germline V CDR1 and CDR2: SGHRS, YFSETQ. The germline V and J ends were trimmed by 0 bases and 4 bases, with 10 bases remaining between them.

This chain joins TRBV5-1 and TRBJ1-1; a possible D gene is TRBD1 (6 bases). CDR1 and CDR2 (germline): SGHRS, YFSETQ. Trimming took 3 bases from V and 1 from J, leaving 7 bases between them. This CDR3 comprises 13 residues. The CDR3, as DNA: TGCGCCAGCAGCTCACAGGGGAACACTGAAGCTTTCTTT. Translating it yields CASSSQGNTEAFF. The full variable domain, in which reference TRBV5-1 and TRBJ1-1 provide the parts outside the CDR3, is KAGVTQTPRYLIKTRGQQVTLSCSPISGHRSVSWYQQTPGQGLQFLFEYFSETQRNKGNFPGRFSGRQFSNSRSEMNVSTLELGDSALYLCASSSQGNTEAFFGQGTRLTVV.

The chain couples TRBV11-3 to TRBJ2-7; 8 nucleotides line up with TRBD1. The CDR3 totals 16 residues. The V gene's germline CDR1 is SGHNT and CDR2 YENEEA. V lost 2 bases and J lost 7; bases outside the gene matches: 13. The CDR3, as DNA: TGTGCCAGCAGCTTATCCTCGGGGCAGGGGGCTGGTGAGCAGTACTTC. This translates into CASSLSSGQGAGEQYF.

The chain has TRBV19 and TRBJ2-7; D possibly corresponds to TRBD2 (6 bases). The germline CDR1 and CDR2 sequences are LNHDA and SQIVND (reference sequence). The V and J ends lost 0 bases and 9 bases respectively, with 12 bases between them. This CDR3 has 13 residues. The CDR3 region has the DNA TGTGCCAGTAGTATAGATCCCGGGACTTTGCAGTACTTC. Translated: CASSIDPGTLQYF.

The rearrangement links TRBV9 to TRBJ1-2; 7 nucleotides match TRBD1. The J segment lost 3 bases and the V segment lost 3 bases, leaving 14 bases of the junction unmatched. CDR3 size: 17 residues. The germline V gene has CDR1 SGDLS and CDR2 YYNGEE. CDR3 nucleotide sequence: TGTGCCAGCAGCGGCTACGATAGGGACAGAAAATACTATGGCTACACCTTC. Translated: CASSGYDRDRKYYGYTF.

The chain couples TRBV2 to TRBJ2-7; D is unclear. The CDR3 runs 12 residues. The V gene lost 2 bases and the J gene lost 11 bases, with 13 bases spanning the gap. From germline, CDR1 is SNHLY and CDR2 FYNNEI. The CDR3 DNA sequence: TGTGCCAGCAGTGAAACGGTTTACCCCGAGTACTTC. Translation: CASSETVYPEYF.

The chain employs TRBV4-1 and TRBJ2-5; TRBD1 agrees at 7 bases. Germline CDR1 MGHRA, CDR2 YSYEKL. This CDR3 has 15 amino acids. After removal of 4 bases from V and 2 bases from J, the junction contained 7 bases not matched to a gene. CDR3 residues: CASSPTGITQETQYF. The CDR3 DNA sequence: TGCGCCAGCAGCCCGACAGGGATTACTCAAGAGACCCAGTACTTC.

The chain joins TRBV11-2 to TRBJ1-1; D not resolved. There are 14 residues in the CDR3. The V end was cut by 1 base, the J end by 2 bases, with 8 bases between. Germline CDR1 SGHAT, CDR2 FQNNGV. In DNA, the CDR3 is TGTGCCAGCAGCTTAGGTCCGGGAAACACTGAAGCTTTCTTT. Its protein is CASSLGPGNTEAFF.

The chain carries TRBV6-5 and TRBJ2-2; TRBD1 matches 8 bases. This CDR3 is 15 amino acids long. The V segment lost 7 bases and the J segment 7 bases; nucleotides outside the gene matches: 11. From germline, CDR1 is MNHEY and CDR2 SVGAGI. CDR3 protein: CASKLGQGRNGELFF. CDR3 DNA sequence: TGTGCCAGCAAACTTGGACAGGGCAGAAACGGGGAGCTGTTTTTT.

V and J are TRBV30 and TRBJ1-2, with D perhaps TRBD1 (6 bases). The CDR3 has 12 amino acids. Germline V lookup: CDR1 GTSNPN, CDR2 SVGIG (reference sequence). V was trimmed by 4 bases and J by 4 bases, leaving 10 bases between them. CDR3 protein: CAWTGDSYGYTF. The CDR3 nucleotides read TGTGCCTGGACAGGGGATAGCTATGGCTACACCTTC.

The chain has TRBV6-2 or TRBV6-3 and TRBJ2-3; TRBD2 matches 13 bases. Germline V gene lookup returns CDR1 MNHEY and CDR2 SVGEGT. Losses at the gene ends were 0 bases for V and 5 bases for J; bases not matched to a gene: 5. The CDR3 has 17 amino acids. The DNA for the CDR3 is TGTGCCAGCAGTTACTCAACTAGCGGGGGGGAAATAGATACGCAGTATTTT. Protein: CASSYSTSGGEIDTQYF.

This clone turned up a few times. This chain joins TRBV28 and TRBJ1-2, with 10 bases aligning to TRBD1. The CDR3 loop spans 13 amino acids. In germline, CDR1 is MDHEN, CDR2 SYDVKM. Losses at the gene ends were 10 bases for V and 5 bases for J; bases not matched to a gene: 7. The CDR3 DNA sequence: TGTGCCACTACGACAGGGGGCAGGTATGGCTACACCTTC. The encoded protein is CATTTGGRYGYTF.

This chain connects TRBV5-4 to TRBJ1-1; D uncertain. The CDR3 contains 13 residues. V was clipped by 4 bases and J by 0 bases, with 7 bases between them. The germline V gene has CDR1 SGHNT and CDR2 YYREEE (reference sequence). Written as DNA, the CDR3 is TGTGCCAGCAGCGGGAGGGTGAACACTGAAGCTTTCTTT. This translates into CASSGRVNTEAFF.

This clone appeared a few times. The gene calls are TRBV7-9 and TRBJ1-4; tentative D call: TRBD1 (6 bases). V was pared by 1 base and J by 6 bases, with 6 bases between. The CDR3 loop spans 13 amino acids. Germline V gene data show CDR1 as SEHNR and CDR2 as FQNEAQ (reference sequence). The CDR3 loop is CASSLGGHEKLFF. For the CDR3, the DNA is TGTGCCAGCAGCTTAGGGGGGCATGAAAAACTGTTTTTT.

V usage is TRBV7-3 and J usage is TRBJ1-1; D is uncertain. Germline CDR1 SGHTA, CDR2 FQGTGA. The CDR3 extends over 12 amino acids. V was trimmed by 5 bases and J by 5 bases, leaving 9 bases between them. This CDR3 reads CASSRERTEAFF. The CDR3 nucleotides are TGTGCCAGCAGCCGAGAGAGGACTGAAGCTTTCTTT.

V usage is TRBV7-6 and J usage is TRBJ2-5; the D gene is possibly TRBD1 (7 bases). CDR3 length: 17 residues. Germline-derived CDR1 and CDR2 are SGHVS and FNYEAQ. The V gene lost 1 base and the J gene lost 9 bases, with 24 bases spanning the gap. The CDR3 DNA reads TGTGCCAGCAGCTTAGGAGGGGGCCCACTCGAAGGAGGGGCCCAGTACTTC. Its translation is CASSLGGGPLEGGAQYF. Full variable domain (remainder filled in from reference TRBV7-6 and TRBJ2-5): GAGVSQSPRYKVTKRGQDVALRCDPISGHVSLYWYRQALGQGPEFLTYFNYEAQQDKSGLPNDRFSAERPEGSISTLTIQRTEQRDSAMYRCASSLGGGPLEGGAQYFGPGTRLLVL.

The gene calls are TRBV5-1 and TRBJ2-5; tentative D call: TRBD2 (7 bases). Per germline, CDR1 SGHRS and CDR2 YFSETQ. The CDR3 length is 15 residues. V lost 5 bases to trimming and J lost 5 bases, with 19 bases between them. The CDR3 region has the DNA TGCGCCAGCAGAGTAGGGGACGGGGGGCCCGAGACCCAGTACTTC. As protein: CASRVGDGGPETQYF.

The V gene is TRBV11-3, the J gene TRBJ2-1; 7 nucleotides line up with TRBD1. The length of the CDR3 is 15 residues. Germline CDR1 is SGHNT and CDR2 is YENEEA. V shed 0 bases, J shed 3 bases, and the junction held 2 bases outside the gene matches. CDR3 protein: CASSLEGQNYNEQFF. The CDR3 coding sequence is TGTGCCAGCAGCTTAGAGGGACAGAACTACAATGAGCAGTTCTTC.

This clone has just a few counts. This chain connects TRBV4-1 to TRBJ2-7, with a possible D match to TRBD2 (6 bases). Trimming cost V 4 bases and J 4 bases, with 17 bases left between them. The germline V gene has CDR1 MGHRA and CDR2 YSYEKL. The CDR3 consists of 15 residues. The CDR3: CASSPGRGGDYEQYF. The CDR3 coding sequence is TGCGCCAGCAGCCCAGGACGCGGAGGGGATTACGAGCAGTACTTC.

This chain's CDR3 is CASSPPVTDTQYF. The CDR3 DNA sequence: TGTGCCAGCTCACCACCTGTAACAGATACGCAGTATTTT. V gene TRBV18 combines with J gene TRBJ2-3; D gene unclear. V dropped 0 bases and J dropped 3 bases, with 4 bases sitting between them. The germline V gene has CDR1 KGHSH and CDR2 LQKENI. This CDR3 region has 13 residues.

The count of this clone is one. The chain couples TRBV30 to TRBJ1-5; no firm D call. Germline CDR1 GTSNPN, CDR2 SVGIG (reference sequence). V was pared by 2 bases and J by 7 bases, with 12 bases between. The CDR3 is 13 amino acids. The CDR3 region is CAWSSSTGQPQHF. CDR3 in DNA: TGTGCCTGGAGTTCGTCGACTGGCCAGCCCCAGCATTTT.